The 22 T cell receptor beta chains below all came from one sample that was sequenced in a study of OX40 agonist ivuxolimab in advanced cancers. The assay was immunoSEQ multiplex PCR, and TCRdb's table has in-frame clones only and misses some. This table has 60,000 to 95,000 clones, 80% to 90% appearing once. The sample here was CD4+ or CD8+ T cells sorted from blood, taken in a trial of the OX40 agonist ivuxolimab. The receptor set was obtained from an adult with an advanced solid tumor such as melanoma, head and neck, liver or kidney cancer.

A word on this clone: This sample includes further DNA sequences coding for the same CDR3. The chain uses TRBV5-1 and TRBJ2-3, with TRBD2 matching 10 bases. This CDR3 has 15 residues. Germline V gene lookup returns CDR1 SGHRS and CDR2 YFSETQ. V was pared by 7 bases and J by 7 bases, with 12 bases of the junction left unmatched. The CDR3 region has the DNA TGCGCCAGCGCCCCAGGAGGGACTAGCGTTCATACGCAGTATTTT. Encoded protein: CASAPGGTSVHTQYF. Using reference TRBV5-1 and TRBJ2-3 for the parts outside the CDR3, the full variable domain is KAGVTQTPRYLIKTRGQQVTLSCSPISGHRSVSWYQQTPGQGLQFLFEYFSETQRNKGNFPGRFSGRQFSNSRSEMNVSTLELGDSALYLCASAPGGTSVHTQYFGPGTRLTVL.

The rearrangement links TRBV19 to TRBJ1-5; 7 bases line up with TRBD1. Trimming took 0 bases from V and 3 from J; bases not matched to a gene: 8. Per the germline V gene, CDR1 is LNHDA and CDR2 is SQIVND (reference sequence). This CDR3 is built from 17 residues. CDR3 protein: CASSIDHAGGFNQPQHF. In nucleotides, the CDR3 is TGTGCCAGTAGTATAGATCATGCAGGGGGTTTCAATCAGCCCCAGCATTTT.

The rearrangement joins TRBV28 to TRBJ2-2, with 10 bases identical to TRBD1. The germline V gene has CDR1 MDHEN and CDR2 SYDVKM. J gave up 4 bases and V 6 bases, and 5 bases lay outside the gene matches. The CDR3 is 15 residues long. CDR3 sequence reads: CASRPGQGPTGELFF. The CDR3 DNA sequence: TGTGCCAGCAGGCCGGGACAGGGGCCCACCGGGGAGCTGTTTTTT. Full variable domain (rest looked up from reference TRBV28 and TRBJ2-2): DVKVTQSSRYLVKRTGEKVFLECVQDMDHENMFWYRQDPGLGLRLIYFSYDVKMKEKGDIPEGYSVSREKKERFSLILESASTNQTSMYLCASRPGQGPTGELFFGEGSRLTVL.

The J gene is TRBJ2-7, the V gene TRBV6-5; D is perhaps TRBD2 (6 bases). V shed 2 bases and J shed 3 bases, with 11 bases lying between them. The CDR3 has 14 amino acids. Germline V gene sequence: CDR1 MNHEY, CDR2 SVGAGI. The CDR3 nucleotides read TGTGCCAGCAGTTACGCGGGGTCAGGCTACGAGCAGTACTTC. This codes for CASSYAGSGYEQYF.

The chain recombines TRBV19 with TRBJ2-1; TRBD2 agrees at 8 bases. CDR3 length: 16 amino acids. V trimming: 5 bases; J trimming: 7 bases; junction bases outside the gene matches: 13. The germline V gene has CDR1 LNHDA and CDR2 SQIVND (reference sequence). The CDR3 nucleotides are TGTGCCAGTAGTCTCCCCGGGAGGGCCGGCGGAAATGAGCAGTTCTTC. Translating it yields CASSLPGRAGGNEQFF.

For the CDR3, the DNA is TGTGCCAGCAGCCCCCTGGGGGGAGGTGGTGAAAAACTGTTTTTT. Its protein is CASSPLGGGGEKLFF. The chain uses TRBV9 and TRBJ1-4; D perhaps matches TRBD1 (5 bases). Germline assignment: CDR1 SGDLS and CDR2 YYNGEE. V was cut by 4 bases and J by 7 bases, with 17 bases left in between. The CDR3 runs 15 residues.

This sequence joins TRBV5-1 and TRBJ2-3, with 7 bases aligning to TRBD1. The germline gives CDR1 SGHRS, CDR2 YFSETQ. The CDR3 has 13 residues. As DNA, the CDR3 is TGCGCTACCAGGGGGACAGGCACAGATACGCAGTATTTT. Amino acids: CATRGTGTDTQYF.

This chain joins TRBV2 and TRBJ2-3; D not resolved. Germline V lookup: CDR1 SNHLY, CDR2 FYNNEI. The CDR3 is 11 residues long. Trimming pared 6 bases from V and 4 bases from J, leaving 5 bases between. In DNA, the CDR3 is TGTGCCAGCAGAGAGCCAGATACGCAGTATTTT. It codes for CASREPDTQYF.

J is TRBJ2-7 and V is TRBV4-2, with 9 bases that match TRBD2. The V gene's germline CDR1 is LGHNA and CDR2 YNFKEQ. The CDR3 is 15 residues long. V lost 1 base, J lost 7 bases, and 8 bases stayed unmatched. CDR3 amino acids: CASSQGAGGPREQYF. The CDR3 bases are TGTGCCAGCAGCCAAGGGGCGGGAGGGCCTCGGGAGCAGTACTTC.

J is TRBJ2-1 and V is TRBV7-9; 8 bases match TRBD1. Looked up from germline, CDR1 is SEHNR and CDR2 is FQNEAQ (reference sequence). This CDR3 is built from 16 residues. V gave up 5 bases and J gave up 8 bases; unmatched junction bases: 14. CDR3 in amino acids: CASSNLPGQGSHEQFF. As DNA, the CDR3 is TGTGCCAGCAGCAATTTACCCGGACAGGGTAGCCATGAGCAGTTCTTC.

The CDR3 DNA reads TGTGCCGGCTGTTACAGGGGGGGGCCCTACGAGCAGTACTTC. Translated: CAGCYRGGPYEQYF. The chain joins TRBV30 to TRBJ2-7; a possible D gene is TRBD1 (8 bases). Trimming pared 8 bases from V and 2 bases from J, leaving 19 bases between. The CDR3 totals 14 residues. CDR1 is GTSNPN and CDR2 is SVGIG in the germline V gene (reference sequence).

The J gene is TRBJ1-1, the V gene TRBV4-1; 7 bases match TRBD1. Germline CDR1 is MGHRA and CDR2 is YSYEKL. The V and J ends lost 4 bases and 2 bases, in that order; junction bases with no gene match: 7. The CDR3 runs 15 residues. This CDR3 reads CASSPRDSGNTEAFF. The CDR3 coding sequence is TGCGCCAGCAGCCCCCGGGACAGTGGAAACACTGAAGCTTTCTTT.

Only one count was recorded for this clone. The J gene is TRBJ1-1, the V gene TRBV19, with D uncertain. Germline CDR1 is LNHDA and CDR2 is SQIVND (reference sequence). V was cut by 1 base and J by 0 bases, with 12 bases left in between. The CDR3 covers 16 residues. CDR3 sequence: CASSIGFVSLNTEAFF. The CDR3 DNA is TGTGCCAGTAGTATAGGATTTGTCAGCTTGAACACTGAAGCTTTCTTT.

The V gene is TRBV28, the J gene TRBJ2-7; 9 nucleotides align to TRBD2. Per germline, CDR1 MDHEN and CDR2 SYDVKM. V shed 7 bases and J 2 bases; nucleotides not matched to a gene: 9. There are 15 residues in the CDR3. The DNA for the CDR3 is TGTGCCAGCACAGTTTCTGCGGGAGGGACCTACGAGCAGTACTTC. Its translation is CASTVSAGGTYEQYF. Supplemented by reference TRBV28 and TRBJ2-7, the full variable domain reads DVKVTQSSRYLVKRTGEKVFLECVQDMDHENMFWYRQDPGLGLRLIYFSYDVKMKEKGDIPEGYSVSREKKERFSLILESASTNQTSMYLCASTVSAGGTYEQYFGPGTRLTVT.

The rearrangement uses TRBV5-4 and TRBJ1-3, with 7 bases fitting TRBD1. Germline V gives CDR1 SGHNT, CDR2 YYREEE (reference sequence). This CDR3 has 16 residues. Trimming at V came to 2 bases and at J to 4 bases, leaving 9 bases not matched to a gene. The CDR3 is CASSLGGGSVGNTIYF. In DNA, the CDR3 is TGTGCCAGCAGCTTAGGAGGGGGCTCCGTCGGAAACACCATATATTTT.

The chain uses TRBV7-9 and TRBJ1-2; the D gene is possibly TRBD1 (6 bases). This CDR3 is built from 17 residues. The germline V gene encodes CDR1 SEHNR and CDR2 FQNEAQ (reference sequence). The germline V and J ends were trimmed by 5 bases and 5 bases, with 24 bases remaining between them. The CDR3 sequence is CASSQVSTGQIRYGYTF. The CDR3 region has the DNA TGTGCCAGCAGCCAAGTATCGACAGGTCAGATTCGTTATGGCTACACCTTC.

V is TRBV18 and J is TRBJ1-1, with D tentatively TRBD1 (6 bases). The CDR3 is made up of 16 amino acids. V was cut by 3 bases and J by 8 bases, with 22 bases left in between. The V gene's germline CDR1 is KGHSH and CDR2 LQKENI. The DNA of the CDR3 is TGTGCCAGCTCACCCGAGGTGCCAGGGAGGGGGTTAGAAGCTTTCTTT. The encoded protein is CASSPEVPGRGLEAFF.

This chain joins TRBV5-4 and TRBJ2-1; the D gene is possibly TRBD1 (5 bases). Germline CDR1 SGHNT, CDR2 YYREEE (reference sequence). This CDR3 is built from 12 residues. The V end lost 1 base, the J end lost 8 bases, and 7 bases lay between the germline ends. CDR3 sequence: CASSLQGYEQFF. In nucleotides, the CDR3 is TGTGCCAGCAGCTTGCAGGGTTATGAGCAGTTCTTC.

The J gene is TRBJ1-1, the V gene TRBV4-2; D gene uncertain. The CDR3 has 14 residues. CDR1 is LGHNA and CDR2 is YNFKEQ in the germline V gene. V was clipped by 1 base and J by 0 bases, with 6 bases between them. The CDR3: CASSQAAVNTEAFF. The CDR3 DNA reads TGTGCCAGCAGCCAAGCGGCAGTGAACACTGAAGCTTTCTTT.

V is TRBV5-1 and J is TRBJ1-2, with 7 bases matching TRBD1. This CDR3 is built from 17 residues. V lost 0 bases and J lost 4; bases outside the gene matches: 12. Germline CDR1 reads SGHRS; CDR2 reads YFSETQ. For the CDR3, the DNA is TGCGCCAGCAGCTTGGGCCAGACAGGGCAGGGGAGCTATGGCTACACCTTC. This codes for CASSLGQTGQGSYGYTF.

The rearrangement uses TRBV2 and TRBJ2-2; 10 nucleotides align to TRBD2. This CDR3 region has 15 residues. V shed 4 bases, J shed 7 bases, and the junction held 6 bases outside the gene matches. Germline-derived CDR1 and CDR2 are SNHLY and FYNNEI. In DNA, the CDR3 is TGTGCCAGCAGTGTAACTAGCGGGACTTTCGGGGAGCTGTTTTTT. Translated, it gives CASSVTSGTFGELFF. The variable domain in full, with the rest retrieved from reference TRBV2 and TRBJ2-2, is EPEVTQTPSHQVTQMGQEVILRCVPISNHLYFYWYRQILGQKVEFLVSFYNNEISEKSEIFDDQFSVERPDGSNFTLKIRSTKLEDSAMYFCASSVTSGTFGELFFGEGSRLTVL.

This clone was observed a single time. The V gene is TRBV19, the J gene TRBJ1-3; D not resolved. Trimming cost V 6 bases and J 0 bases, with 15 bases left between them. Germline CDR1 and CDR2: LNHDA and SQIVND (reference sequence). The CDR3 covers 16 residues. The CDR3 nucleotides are TGTGCCAGTAGCAACGGACTTCTAAGCTCTGGAAACACCATATATTTT. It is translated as CASSNGLLSSGNTIYF.